One sample yielded the 13 T cell receptor beta chains listed below, sequenced in a study of cytomegalovirus exposure and HLA in healthy donors. It was with 60 Vbeta and 13 Jbeta primers that the PCR ran. The data were produced by immunoSEQ multiplex PCR, yet TCRdb's version contains in-frame clones alone and is incomplete. This listing includes under 200,000 clones. Material for sequencing was PBMCs. These receptors originate from a woman between 18 and 29 years old in good health and CMV-seropositive.

V gene TRBV4-1 combines with J gene TRBJ2-5; D might be TRBD1 (5 bases). This CDR3 has 14 residues. Germline V gene data show CDR1 as MGHRA and CDR2 as YSYEKL. V was pared by 4 bases and J by 5 bases, with 14 bases between. In DNA, the CDR3 is TGCGCCAGCAGCCGGAACCAGGGTGGGGAGACCCAGTACTTC. Encoded protein: CASSRNQGGETQYF.

The V and J genes are TRBV4-2 and TRBJ1-5, with no clear D. The V gene lost 3 bases and the J gene lost 0 bases, with 9 bases spanning the gap. Germline V CDR1 and CDR2: LGHNA, YNFKEQ. The CDR3 has 15 residues. The CDR3 bases are TGTGCCAGCAGCCAGGCCGGGGATAGCAATCAGCCCCAGCATTTT. Protein product: CASSQAGDSNQPQHF.

The chain combines TRBV7-3 with TRBJ2-1, with D possibly being TRBD2 (6 bases). The CDR3 runs 16 residues. The germline CDR1 and CDR2 sequences are SGHTA and FQGTGA. V lost 3 bases and J lost 3, with 15 bases in between. The CDR3 reads CASSLGGGAFYNEQFF. DNA for the CDR3: TGTGCCAGCAGCTTGGGCGGCGGGGCCTTCTACAATGAGCAGTTCTTC.

V is TRBV6-6 and J is TRBJ2-5; a weak D match, TRBD2 (6 bases). With 0 bases removed from V and 6 bases from J, the gap between germline ends came to 11 bases. Germline lookup yields CDR1 MNHNY and CDR2 SVGAGI (reference sequence). The CDR3 loop spans 14 amino acids. In nucleotides, the CDR3 is TGTGCCAGCAGTTACTCGGGAGGCTTGCAGACCCAGTACTTC. Translating gives CASSYSGGLQTQYF.

The chain recombines TRBV10-3 with TRBJ2-7; 11 nucleotides line up with TRBD1. Germline loops: CDR1 ENHRY, CDR2 SYGVKD. This CDR3 contains 15 residues. The V and J ends lost 4 bases and 2 bases, in that order; junction bases with no gene match: 4. As DNA, the CDR3 is TGTGCCATCAGTGGGCCGGGACAGGGGGCCTACGAGCAGTACTTC. This codes for CAISGPGQGAYEQYF.

The V gene is TRBV5-1, the J gene TRBJ2-5; 11 bases match TRBD1. V lost 3 bases to trimming and J lost 4 bases; unmatched junction nucleotides: 2. This CDR3 comprises 14 residues. Germline V gives CDR1 SGHRS, CDR2 YFSETQ. The CDR3 region is CASSSGTGGETQYF. CDR3 in DNA: TGCGCCAGCAGCTCCGGGACAGGGGGAGAGACCCAGTACTTC.

The chain couples TRBV27 to TRBJ1-5, with 7 bases lining up with TRBD1. V gave up 3 bases and J gave up 7 bases; unmatched junction bases: 6. The CDR3 is made up of 14 amino acids. The germline CDR1 and CDR2 sequences are MNHEY and SMNVEV (reference sequence). The CDR3 here is CASSFEGGGQPQHF. Written as DNA, the CDR3 is TGTGCCAGCAGTTTTGAAGGGGGCGGACAGCCCCAGCATTTT.

The V call is TRBV7-2, the J call TRBJ1-1, with D maybe TRBD1 (5 bases). CDR1 is SGHTA and CDR2 is FQGNSA in the germline V gene. The V gene lost 1 base and the J gene lost 1 base, with 7 bases spanning the gap. This CDR3 has 14 amino acids. The CDR3 reads CASSLEGWNTEAFF. The CDR3 DNA follows: TGTGCCAGCAGCTTAGAGGGGTGGAACACTGAAGCTTTCTTT.

The chain employs TRBV5-1 and TRBJ2-3; D ambiguous. CDR1 is SGHRS and CDR2 is YFSETQ in the germline V gene. V shed 2 bases and J shed 3 bases, with 4 bases lying between them. The CDR3 contains 12 residues. The CDR3 region is CASSLLTDTQYF. The CDR3 DNA reads as TGCGCCAGCAGCTTACTTACAGATACGCAGTATTTT.

V gene TRBV6-1 combines with J gene TRBJ1-2, with TRBD1 matching over 7 bases. In germline, CDR1 is MNHNS, CDR2 SASEGT. The CDR3 runs 13 residues. The V gene end was trimmed by 6 bases and the J gene end by 8 bases; junction bases not matched to a gene: 9. This chain's CDR3 is CASSLDRELGYTF. The CDR3 coding sequence is TGTGCCAGCAGCCTCGACAGGGAACTAGGCTACACCTTC.

The chain combines TRBV27 with TRBJ1-5; no clear D. Trimming cost V 6 bases and J 3 bases, with 18 bases left between them. Germline loops: CDR1 MNHEY, CDR2 SMNVEV (reference sequence). The CDR3 consists of 16 residues. This CDR3 is CASSPLTSGNNQPQHF. The CDR3 DNA reads TGTGCCAGCAGCCCATTAACCTCGGGGAACAATCAGCCCCAGCATTTT.

The chain carries TRBV6-6 and TRBJ2-2; TRBD2 agrees at 8 bases. The J segment lost 1 base and the V segment lost 6 bases, leaving 4 bases of the junction unmatched. The CDR3 is made up of 15 amino acids. Germline V gene sequence: CDR1 MNHNY, CDR2 SVGAGI (reference sequence). CDR3 residues: CASRSGTRNTGELFF. CDR3 sequence (DNA): TGTGCCAGCAGATCCGGGACTAGGAACACCGGGGAGCTGTTTTTT.

The chain links TRBV30 to TRBJ1-2; possible D gene TRBD1, 5 bases. The V end lost 1 base, the J end lost 3 bases, and 18 bases lay between the germline ends. Germline V gene data show CDR1 as GTSNPN and CDR2 as SVGIG (reference sequence). The CDR3 has 16 amino acids. CDR3 sequence: CAWSGSGARRDYGYTF. The CDR3 DNA sequence: TGTGCCTGGAGTGGGAGTGGGGCCAGGAGAGACTATGGCTACACCTTC.